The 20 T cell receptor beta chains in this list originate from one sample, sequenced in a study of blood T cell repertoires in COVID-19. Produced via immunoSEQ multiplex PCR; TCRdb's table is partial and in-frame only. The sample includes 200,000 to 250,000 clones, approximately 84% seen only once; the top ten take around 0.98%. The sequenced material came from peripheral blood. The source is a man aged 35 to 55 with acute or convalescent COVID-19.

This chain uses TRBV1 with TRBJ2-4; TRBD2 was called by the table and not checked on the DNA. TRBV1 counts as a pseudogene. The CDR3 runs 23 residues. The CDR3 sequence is CTSSQDLKGGASGGPEAKNIQYF. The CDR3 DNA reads TGCACCAGCAGCCAAGATTTAAAGGGGGGCGCTAGCGGGGGCCCGGAGGCCAAAAACATTCAGTACTTC.

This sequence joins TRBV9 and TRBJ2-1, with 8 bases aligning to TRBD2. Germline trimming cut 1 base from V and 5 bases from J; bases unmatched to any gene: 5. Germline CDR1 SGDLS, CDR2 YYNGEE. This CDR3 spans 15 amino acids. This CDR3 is CASSVRGGPDNEQFF. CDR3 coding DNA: TGTGCCAGCAGCGTACGGGGGGGTCCCGACAATGAGCAGTTCTTC.

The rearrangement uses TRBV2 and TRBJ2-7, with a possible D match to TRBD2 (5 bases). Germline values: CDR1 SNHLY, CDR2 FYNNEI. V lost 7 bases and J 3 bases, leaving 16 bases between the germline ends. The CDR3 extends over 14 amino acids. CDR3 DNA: TGTGCCAGCATGACCCTGATTGGGAGCTACGAGCAGTACTTC. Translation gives CASMTLIGSYEQYF.

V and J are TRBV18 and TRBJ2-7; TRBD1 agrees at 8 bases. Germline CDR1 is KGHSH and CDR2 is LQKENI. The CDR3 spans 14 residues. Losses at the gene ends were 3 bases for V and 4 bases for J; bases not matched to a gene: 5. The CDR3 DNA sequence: TGTGCCAGCTCACCTGAGACAGGGGTTTACGAGCAGTACTTC. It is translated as CASSPETGVYEQYF.

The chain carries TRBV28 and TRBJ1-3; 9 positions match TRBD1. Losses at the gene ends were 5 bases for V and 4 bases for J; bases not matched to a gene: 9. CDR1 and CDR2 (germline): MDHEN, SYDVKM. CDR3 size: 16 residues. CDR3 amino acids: CASSGYRGRGGNTIYF. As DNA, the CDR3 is TGTGCCAGCAGTGGCTACAGGGGGCGGGGAGGAAACACCATATATTTT. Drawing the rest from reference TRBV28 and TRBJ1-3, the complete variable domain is DVKVTQSSRYLVKRTGEKVFLECVQDMDHENMFWYRQDPGLGLRLIYFSYDVKMKEKGDIPEGYSVSREKKERFSLILESASTNQTSMYLCASSGYRGRGGNTIYFGEGSWLTVV.

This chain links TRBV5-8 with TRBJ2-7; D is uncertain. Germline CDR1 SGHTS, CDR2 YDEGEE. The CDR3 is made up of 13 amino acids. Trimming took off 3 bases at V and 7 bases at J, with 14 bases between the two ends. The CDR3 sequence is CASSSQGLREQYF. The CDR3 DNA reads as TGTGCCAGCAGCTCCCAAGGTTTGAGGGAGCAGTACTTC.

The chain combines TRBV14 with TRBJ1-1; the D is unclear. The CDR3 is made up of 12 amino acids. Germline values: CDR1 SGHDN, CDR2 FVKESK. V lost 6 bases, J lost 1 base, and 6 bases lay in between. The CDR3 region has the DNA TGTGCCAGCAGAGGAGGGAACACTGAAGCTTTCTTT. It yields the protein CASRGGNTEAFF.

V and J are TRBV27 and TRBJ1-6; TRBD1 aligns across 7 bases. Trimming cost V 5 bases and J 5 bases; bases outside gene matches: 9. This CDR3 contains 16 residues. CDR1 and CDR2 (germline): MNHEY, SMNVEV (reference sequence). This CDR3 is CASSTLTGTDNSPLHF. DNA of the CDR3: TGTGCCAGCAGTACCTTAACCGGGACAGATAATTCACCCCTCCACTTT.

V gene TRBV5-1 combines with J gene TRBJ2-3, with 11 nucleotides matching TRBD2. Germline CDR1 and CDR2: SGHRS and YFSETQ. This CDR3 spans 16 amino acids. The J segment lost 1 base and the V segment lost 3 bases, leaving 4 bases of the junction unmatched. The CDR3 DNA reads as TGCGCCAGCAGCTCCTTACTAGCGGGGGGCACAGATACGCAGTATTTT. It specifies CASSSLLAGGTDTQYF.

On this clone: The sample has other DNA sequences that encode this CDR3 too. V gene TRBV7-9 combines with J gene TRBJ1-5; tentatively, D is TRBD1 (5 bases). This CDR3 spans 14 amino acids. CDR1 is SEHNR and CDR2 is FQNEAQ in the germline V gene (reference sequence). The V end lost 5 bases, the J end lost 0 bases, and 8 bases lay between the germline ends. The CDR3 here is CASSLDSSNQPQHF. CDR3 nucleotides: TGTGCCAGCAGCCTAGACAGTAGCAATCAGCCCCAGCATTTT.

In DNA, the CDR3 is TGTGCCAGCAGCCCAGTCAGGGACAGGGTCCTCTACACTGAAGCTTTCTTT. The encoded protein is CASSPVRDRVLYTEAFF. The chain is built from TRBV5-6 and TRBJ1-1; 9 bases map to TRBD1. The CDR3 is made up of 17 amino acids. The J segment lost 3 bases and the V segment lost 4 bases, leaving 13 bases of the junction unmatched. CDR1 SGHDT and CDR2 YYEEEE come from the germline V gene.

The CDR3 nucleotides read TGTGCCAGCAGCCCCGGGAGCGGCAACGCCTACGAGCAGTACTTC. As protein: CASSPGSGNAYEQYF. The chain uses TRBV3-1 (or the pseudogene TRBV3-2) and TRBJ2-7, with D maybe TRBD2 (6 bases). Trimming removed 4 bases from V and 2 bases from J, with 15 bases in between. Germline lookup yields CDR1 LGHDT and CDR2 YNNKEL (reference sequence). The CDR3 has 15 amino acids.

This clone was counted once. CDR3 amino acids: CASSLGGNSRETQYF. CDR3 bases: TGCGCCAGCAGCTTGGGAGGGAACAGCCGTGAGACCCAGTACTTC. The V and J genes are TRBV5-1 and TRBJ2-5; a possible D gene is TRBD2 (5 bases). Trimming left V 0 bases short and J 5 bases short, with 14 bases between. Per germline, CDR1 SGHRS and CDR2 YFSETQ. The CDR3 consists of 15 residues.

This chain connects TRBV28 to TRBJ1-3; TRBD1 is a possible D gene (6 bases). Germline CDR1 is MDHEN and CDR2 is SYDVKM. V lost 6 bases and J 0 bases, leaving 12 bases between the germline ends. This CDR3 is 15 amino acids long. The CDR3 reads CASRKTGFSGNTIYF. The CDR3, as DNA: TGTGCCAGCAGGAAAACAGGGTTCTCTGGAAACACCATATATTTT.

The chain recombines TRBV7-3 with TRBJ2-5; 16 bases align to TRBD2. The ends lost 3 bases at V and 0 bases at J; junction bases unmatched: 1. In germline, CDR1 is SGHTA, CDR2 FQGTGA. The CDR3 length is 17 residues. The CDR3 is CASSLGLAGGHQETQYF. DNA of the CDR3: TGTGCCAGCAGCTTGGGACTAGCGGGGGGGCACCAAGAGACCCAGTACTTC. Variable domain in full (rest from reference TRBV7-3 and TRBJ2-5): GAGVSQTPSNKVTEKGKYVELRCDPISGHTALYWYRQSLGQGPEFLIYFQGTGAADDSGLPNDRFFAVRPEGSVSTLKIQRTERGDSAVYLCASSLGLAGGHQETQYFGPGTRLLVL.

The CDR3 nucleotides are TGTGCCAGCAGCTTAGGGGCTAGCGGGAACACCGGGGAGCTGTTTTTT. This translates into CASSLGASGNTGELFF. The rearrangement uses TRBV11-2 and TRBJ2-2; 7 nucleotides line up with TRBD2. Per the germline V gene, CDR1 is SGHAT and CDR2 is FQNNGV. J lost 1 base, V lost 1 base, and 3 bases had no gene match. The CDR3 is made up of 16 amino acids.

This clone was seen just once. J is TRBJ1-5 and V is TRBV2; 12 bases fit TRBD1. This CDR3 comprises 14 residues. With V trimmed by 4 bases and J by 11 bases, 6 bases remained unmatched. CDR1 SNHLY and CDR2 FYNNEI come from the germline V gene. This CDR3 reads CASSGDRGPGTQHF. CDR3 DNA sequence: TGTGCCAGCAGTGGGGACAGGGGGCCCGGCACCCAGCATTTT. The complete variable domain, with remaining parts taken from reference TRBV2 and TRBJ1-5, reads EPEVTQTPSHQVTQMGQEVILRCVPISNHLYFYWYRQILGQKVEFLVSFYNNEISEKSEIFDDQFSVERPDGSNFTLKIRSTKLEDSAMYFCASSGDRGPGTQHFGDGTRLSIL.

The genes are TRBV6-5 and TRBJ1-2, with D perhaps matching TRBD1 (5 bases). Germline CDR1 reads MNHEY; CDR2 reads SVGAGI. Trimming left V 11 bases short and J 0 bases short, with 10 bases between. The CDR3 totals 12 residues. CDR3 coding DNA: TGTGCCGGGGGGAGGGCTAACTATGGCTACACCTTC. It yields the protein CAGGRANYGYTF.

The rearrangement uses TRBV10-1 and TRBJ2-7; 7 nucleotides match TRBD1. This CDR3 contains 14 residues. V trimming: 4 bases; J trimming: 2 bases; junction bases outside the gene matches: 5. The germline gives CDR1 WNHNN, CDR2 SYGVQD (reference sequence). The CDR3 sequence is CASSARDRTYEQYF. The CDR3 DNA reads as TGCGCCAGCAGTGCCCGGGACAGAACCTACGAGCAGTACTTC.

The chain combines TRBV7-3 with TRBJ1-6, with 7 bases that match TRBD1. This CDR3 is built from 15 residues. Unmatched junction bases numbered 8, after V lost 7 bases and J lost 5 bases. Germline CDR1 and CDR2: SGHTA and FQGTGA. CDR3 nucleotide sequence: TGTGCCAGCAAGTCGGCGGGACAGCATAATTCACCCCTCCACTTT. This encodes CASKSAGQHNSPLHF. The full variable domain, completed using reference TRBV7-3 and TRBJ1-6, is GAGVSQTPSNKVTEKGKYVELRCDPISGHTALYWYRQSLGQGPEFLIYFQGTGAADDSGLPNDRFFAVRPEGSVSTLKIQRTERGDSAVYLCASKSAGQHNSPLHFGNGTRLTVT.